Presented here are 13 T cell receptor beta chains from one specimen sequenced in a study of blood T cell repertoires in COVID-19. Clones were sequenced by immunoSEQ multiplex PCR, and TCRdb holds only the in-frame ones, with some missing. The repertoire holds some 120,000 clones, with around nine tenths as singletons. Sequencing was done on a sample of peripheral blood. The source of these receptors is a woman between 50 and 59 years old with active or convalescent COVID-19.

V is TRBV30 and J is TRBJ1-2; possible D gene TRBD1, 6 bases. Trimming removed 5 bases from V and 8 bases from J, with 9 bases in between. Germline-derived CDR1 and CDR2 are GTSNPN and SVGIG (reference sequence). The CDR3 covers 10 residues. In DNA, the CDR3 is TGTGCCTGGTACAGGGACGGCTACACCTTC. Its protein product is CAWYRDGYTF.

CDR3 sequence: CASSPGGERYGYTF. The CDR3 DNA is TGTGCCAGCAGCCCTGGCGGGGAAAGGTATGGCTACACCTTC. The V call is TRBV5-4, the J call TRBJ1-2; D gene ambiguous. This CDR3 has 14 residues. Germline CDR1 SGHNT, CDR2 YYREEE (reference sequence). Trimming pared 4 bases from V and 5 bases from J, leaving 15 bases between.

The chain recombines TRBV6-2 or TRBV6-3 with TRBJ2-2; maybe TRBD2 (6 bases). The CDR3 sequence is 14 residues long. CDR1 is MNHEY, CDR2 SVGEGT, per germline. The V gene lost 5 bases and the J gene lost 1 base, with 8 bases spanning the gap. CDR3 DNA: TGTGCCAGCAGTCATAGCGGGAACACCGGGGAGCTGTTTTTT. Encoded protein: CASSHSGNTGELFF.

This clone turned up a few times. V is TRBV7-2 and J is TRBJ1-2, with D perhaps TRBD1 (6 bases). The V gene's germline CDR1 is SGHTA and CDR2 FQGNSA. The CDR3 has 16 residues. V was clipped by 5 bases and J by 4 bases, with 20 bases between them. The CDR3 here is CASSGRFGQKSYGYTF. CDR3 sequence (DNA): TGTGCCAGCAGCGGCCGATTTGGACAGAAAAGCTATGGCTACACCTTC.

The genes are TRBV10-3 and TRBJ2-1; a possible D gene is TRBD1 (6 bases). Trimming stripped 3 bases from V and 10 bases from J, with 19 bases between. Germline V gene lookup returns CDR1 ENHRY and CDR2 SYGVKD. The CDR3 length is 15 residues. CDR3 sequence reads: CAISDAQGISPEQFF. The CDR3 DNA reads TGTGCCATCAGTGATGCCCAGGGGATCTCGCCCGAGCAGTTCTTC.

The rearrangement links TRBV11-2 to TRBJ1-2; 7 positions agree with TRBD1. This CDR3 contains 14 residues. V was clipped by 5 bases and J by 8 bases; unmatched bases: 11. Germline CDR1 is SGHAT and CDR2 is FQNNGV. Written as DNA, the CDR3 is TGTGCCAGCAGCCAAGACAGGGCGGGTGGCGGCTACACCTTC. It specifies CASSQDRAGGGYTF.

The rearrangement links TRBV4-2 to TRBJ2-1; D ambiguous. The V gene's germline CDR1 is LGHNA and CDR2 YNFKEQ. This CDR3 has 16 residues. The ends were cut back, 0 bases at V and 1 base at J, with 10 bases in the middle. The CDR3 nucleotides are TGTGCCAGCAGCCAAGACCGAGGTAGGTCCTACAATGAGCAGTTCTTC. It codes for CASSQDRGRSYNEQFF.

V and J are TRBV7-2 and TRBJ2-1, with D perhaps matching TRBD2 (5 bases). CDR3 length equals 14 residues. Germline CDR1 reads SGHTA; CDR2 reads FQGNSA. Trimming cost V 5 bases and J 6 bases, with 14 bases left between them. This CDR3 reads CASSPPRGSNEQFF. The CDR3 DNA reads TGTGCCAGCAGCCCCCCCCGGGGATCCAATGAGCAGTTCTTC.

This clone has just a few counts. V is TRBV7-8 and J is TRBJ2-2; D not resolved. The CDR3 runs 13 residues. Germline loops: CDR1 SGHVS, CDR2 FQNEAQ. V lost 5 bases, J lost 5 bases, and 9 bases lay in between. This CDR3 reads CASSQIPTGELFF. DNA for the CDR3: TGTGCCAGCAGCCAAATTCCTACCGGGGAGCTGTTTTTT.

The J gene is TRBJ2-1, the V gene TRBV7-6, with 8 bases aligning to TRBD2. The CDR3 loop spans 16 amino acids. V shed 4 bases, J shed 6 bases, and the junction held 11 bases outside the gene matches. The germline CDR1 and CDR2 sequences are SGHVS and FNYEAQ. CDR3 in amino acids: CASSSPYGRGPNEQFF. The DNA of the CDR3 is TGTGCCAGCAGCTCCCCTTACGGGAGGGGCCCCAATGAGCAGTTCTTC.

This chain connects TRBV7-9 to TRBJ1-2; 9 bases fit TRBD1. V shed 1 base and J 5 bases; nucleotides not matched to a gene: 2. The CDR3 runs to 14 residues. Germline V lookup: CDR1 SEHNR, CDR2 FQNEAQ (reference sequence). The CDR3 DNA sequence: TGTGCCAGCAGCTTAGTCGGGACAGGGTATGGCTACACCTTC. Protein sequence: CASSLVGTGYGYTF.

This clone was observed a few times. The V call is TRBV6-2 or TRBV6-3, the J call TRBJ2-7; D possibly corresponds to TRBD1 (5 bases). CDR3 size: 12 residues. Germline V CDR1 and CDR2: MNHEY, SVGEGT. The ends were cut back, 2 bases at V and 6 bases at J, with 8 bases in the middle. CDR3: CASSYGAAEQYF. The CDR3 nucleotides are TGTGCCAGCAGTTACGGGGCAGCCGAGCAGTACTTC.

This chain connects TRBV5-6 to TRBJ2-7, with D perhaps TRBD1 (5 bases). From germline, CDR1 is SGHDT and CDR2 YYEEEE. This CDR3 spans 13 amino acids. V was clipped by 0 bases and J by 2 bases, with 6 bases between them. CDR3 region: CASSLAQAYEQYF. CDR3 in DNA: TGTGCCAGCAGCTTGGCACAGGCCTACGAGCAGTACTTC.